This T cell receptor beta chain was recorded in a study of cytomegalovirus exposure and HLA in healthy donors. Study results and caveats: Later analysis placed DRB1 highest and HLA-C lowest in TCR association rates, which differed by HLA locus. HLA alleles showed associations with 16,951 TCR beta sequences in a later analysis, at a 0.05 false discovery rate.

PCR primers comprised 60 Vbeta and 13 Jbeta primers. Original handling: It was a later analysis that counted roughly 79 million unique TCR beta chains, of which about 10 million were shared. TCRdb keeps only in-frame clones here, not all; method: immunoSEQ multiplex PCR. V and J calls and clone size follow that table, whereas D and trimming were derived from the DNA. The table for this sample gives tens of thousands of clones. The V end lost 2 bases, the J end lost 2 bases, and 13 bases lay between the germline ends. The CDR3 spans 15 residues. CDR1 and CDR2 (germline): GTSNPN, SVGIG (reference sequence). Details on this clone: What it recognizes is unknown.

The chain employs TRBV30 and TRBJ2-1; no definite D call. The TCR originated in a man between 45 and 60 years old in good health and CMV-seropositive. The sample was PBMCs. For the CDR3, the DNA is TGTGCCTGGAGTATACAGATCCAGACCTACAATGAGCAGTTCTTC. Translating gives CAWSIQIQTYNEQFF. Full variable domain (outside the CDR3, taken from reference TRBV30 and TRBJ2-1): SQTIHQWPATLVQPVGSPLSLECTVEGTSNPNLYWYRQAAGRGLQLLFYSVGIGQISSEVPQNLSASRPQDRQFILSSKKLLLSDSGFYLCAWSIQIQTYNEQFFGPGTRLTVL.